Listed below are T cell receptor beta chains from one sample, sequenced in a study of T-cell memory formation after mild COVID-19. TCRdb redid the calling of the 5' RACE reads with MiXCR, one entry per CDR3 protein. The data show about half a million distinct CDR3 sequences, 15% to 20% seen once. Specimen: PBMCs or a T cell subset sorted from them (not recorded which). These receptors were collected from an adult woman who had mild COVID-19 (a few samples of this study predate the infection). Cell type and time point are not known. The conserved cysteine and the conserved F or W are not part of the CDR3 here.

>TRBV24-1|TRBJ2-1
ATERVSGEQF
>TRBV7-9|TRBJ2-5
ASSPGTSGSQETQY
>TRBV6-1|TRBJ1-1
ASRAGQGIEAF
>TRBV9|TRBJ2-1
ASSKTGTRQF
>TRBV6-1|TRBJ2-1
ASSEMGQGYNEQF
>TRBV7-8|TRBJ1-1
ASSSQGYTEAF
>TRBV9|TRBJ2-7
ASSVGGTGGQQY
>TRBV7-2|TRBJ1-1
ASSITGLNTEAF
>TRBV5-6|TRBJ1-1
ASSLVGRGAEAF
>TRBV30|TRBJ2-1
AWSRDGDNEQF
>TRBV20-1|TRBJ2-2
SAVPGHSTGELF
>TRBV29-1|TRBJ2-7
SAGRGGPAEQY
>TRBV12-3/TRBV12-4|TRBJ2-1
ASSPKTPSSYNEQF
>TRBV30|TRBJ2-7
AWSVSLAGAGEQY
>TRBV7-2|TRBJ1-1
ASSLAGTGRSWF
>TRBV7-3|TRBJ2-3
ASSLTKGGRATDTQY
>TRBV5-1|TRBJ1-2
ASTFDRVNYGYT
>TRBV11-2|TRBJ1-2
ASSPGQLGGYT
>TRBV7-9|TRBJ1-5
ASSLSTGVQPQH
>TRBV18|TRBJ1-1
ASTLSVLGENTEAF
>TRBV3-1|TRBJ1-1
ASSQTGGRTEAF
>TRBV9|TRBJ1-1
ASSVQYYVDTEAF
>TRBV6-6|TRBJ2-1
ATHSRTSVYNEQF
>TRBV10-3|TRBJ1-5
AISESANQPQH
>TRBV24-1|TRBJ1-5
ATSDNPTGAQH
>TRBV12-3/TRBV12-4|TRBJ1-1
ASSFLTGGTTEAF
>TRBV30|TRBJ2-1
AWSRDRGGGKQF
>TRBV6-6|TRBJ2-1
ASTLSGRPYNEQF
>TRBV7-9|TRBJ2-4
ASSPEGPIQY
>TRBV4-1|TRBJ2-7
ASSQGDGRRVDYEQY
>TRBV11-2|TRBJ2-3
ASSPLAEWGDTQY
>TRBV7-8|TRBJ1-1
ASSLDTLGIGAF
>TRBV9|TRBJ2-2
ASSVELAGVHTGELF
>TRBV12-3/TRBV12-4|TRBJ2-7
ASSLGTDLRYEQY
>TRBV24-1|TRBJ2-1
ATSDLAGSLNEQF
>TRBV4-1|TRBJ1-1
ASSQDNRGPDTEAF
>TRBV4-3|TRBJ2-7
ASSPRGGHEQY
>TRBV12-3/TRBV12-4|TRBJ2-1
ASSFFRNNEQF
>TRBV6-2/TRBV6-3|TRBJ1-5
ASSPGTPDSNQPQH
>TRBV3-1|TRBJ2-4
ASSQAGLDIQY